The 5 T cell receptor beta chains below come from one sample, sequenced in a study of T cells after yellow fever vaccination. One entry per CDR3 protein results from TCRdb running MiXCR on the 5' RACE reads. The table lists fewer than 450,000 distinct CDR3 sequences, roughly 11% of them singletons. This sample comprised PBMCs, obtained on the day of the first yellow fever vaccination. Source of these receptors: a man younger than 35 who received the YFV17D yellow fever vaccine.

The gene calls are TRBV25-1 and TRBJ1-4; D possibly corresponds to TRBD1 (5 bases). Germline values: CDR1 MGHDK, CDR2 SYGVNS. The CDR3 length is 15 residues. Deletions cut 5 bases from V and 5 bases from J, with 15 bases between. Here the CDR3 reads CASSLKQGLNEKLFF. Here the CDR3 DNA reads TGTGCCAGCAGTCTTAAGCAGGGTTTAAATGAAAAACTGTTTTTT.

The chain combines TRBV20-1 with TRBJ2-5, with D possibly matching TRBD2 (6 bases). This CDR3 is built from 17 residues. Trimming removed 4 bases at V and 4 bases at J, with 25 bases between. CDR1 is DFQATT and CDR2 is SNEGSKA in the germline V gene (reference sequence). CDR3 protein: CSATSLGWTSEGETQYF. The CDR3 DNA is TGCAGTGCTACCTCTCTGGGCTGGACGTCGGAGGGAGAGACCCAGTACTTC.

This clonotype was counted a few times. The chain couples TRBV20-1 to TRBJ2-1; perhaps D is TRBD1 or TRBD2 (6 bases each). The CDR3 totals 15 residues. CDR1 and CDR2 (germline): DFQATT, SNEGSKA (reference sequence). With 5 bases removed from V and 4 bases from J, the gap between germline ends came to 18 bases. The CDR3 region is CSAFSPAGTYNEQFF. The CDR3, as DNA: TGCAGTGCTTTCTCCCCGGCGGGGACATACAATGAGCAGTTCTTC.

This clonotype was seen a few times. J is TRBJ2-3 and V is TRBV20-1; D remains unclear. Germline V CDR1 and CDR2: DFQATT, SNEGSKA (reference sequence). The CDR3 length is 14 residues. V lost 5 bases to trimming and J lost 0 bases, with 12 bases between them. The DNA of the CDR3 is TGCAGTGCTCCCCCCCCCGGGAGCACAGATACGCAGTATTTT. It specifies CSAPPPGSTDTQYF.

This chain joins TRBV4-3 and TRBJ1-2; D may be TRBD1 (6 bases). V was pared by 0 bases and J by 5 bases, with 13 bases between. Germline-derived CDR1 and CDR2 are LGHNA and YSLEER. CDR3 length: 15 residues. The CDR3 reads CASSQDRTEDYGYTF. The CDR3 bases are TGCGCCAGCAGCCAAGATCGGACAGAGGATTATGGCTACACCTTC.